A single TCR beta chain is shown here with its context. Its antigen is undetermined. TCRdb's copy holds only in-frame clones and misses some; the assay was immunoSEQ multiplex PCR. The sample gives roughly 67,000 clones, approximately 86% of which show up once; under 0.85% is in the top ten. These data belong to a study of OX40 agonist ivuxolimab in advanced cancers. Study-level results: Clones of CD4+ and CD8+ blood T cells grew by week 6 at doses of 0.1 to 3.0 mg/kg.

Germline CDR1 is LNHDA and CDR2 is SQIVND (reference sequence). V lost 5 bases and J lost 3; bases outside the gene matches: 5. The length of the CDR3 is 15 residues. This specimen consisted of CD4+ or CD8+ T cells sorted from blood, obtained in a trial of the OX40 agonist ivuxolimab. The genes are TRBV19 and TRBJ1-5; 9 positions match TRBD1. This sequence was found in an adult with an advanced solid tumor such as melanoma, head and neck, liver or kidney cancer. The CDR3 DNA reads TGTGCCAGTAGTGTTCGGGACAGGGCCAATCAGCCCCAGCATTTT. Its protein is CASSVRDRANQPQHF.